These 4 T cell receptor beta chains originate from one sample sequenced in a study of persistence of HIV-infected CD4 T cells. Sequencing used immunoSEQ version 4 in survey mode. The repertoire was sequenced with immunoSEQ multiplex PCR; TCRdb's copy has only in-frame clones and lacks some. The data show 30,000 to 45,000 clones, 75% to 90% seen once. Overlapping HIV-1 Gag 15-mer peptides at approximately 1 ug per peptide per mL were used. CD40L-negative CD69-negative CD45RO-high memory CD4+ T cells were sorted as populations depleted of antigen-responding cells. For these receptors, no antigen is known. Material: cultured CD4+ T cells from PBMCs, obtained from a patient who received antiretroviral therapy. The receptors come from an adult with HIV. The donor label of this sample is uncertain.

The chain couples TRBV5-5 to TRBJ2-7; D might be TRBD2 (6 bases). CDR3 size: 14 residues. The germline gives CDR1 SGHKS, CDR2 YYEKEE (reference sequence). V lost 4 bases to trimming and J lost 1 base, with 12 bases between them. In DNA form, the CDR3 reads TGTGCCAGCAGCCCCGGGACTGTATCCTACGAGCAGTACTTC. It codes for CASSPGTVSYEQYF.

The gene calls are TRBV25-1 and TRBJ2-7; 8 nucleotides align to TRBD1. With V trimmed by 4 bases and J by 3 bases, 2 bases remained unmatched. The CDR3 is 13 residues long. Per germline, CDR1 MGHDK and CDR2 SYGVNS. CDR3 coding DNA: TGTGCCAGCAGTGTGACAGGGGTCTACGAGCAGTACTTC. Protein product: CASSVTGVYEQYF.

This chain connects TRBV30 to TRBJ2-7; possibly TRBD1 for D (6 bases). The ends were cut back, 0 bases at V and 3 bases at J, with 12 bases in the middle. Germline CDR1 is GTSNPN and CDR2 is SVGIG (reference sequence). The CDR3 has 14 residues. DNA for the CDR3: TGTGCCTGGAGTGTACCAGGGGCCTACTACGAGCAGTACTTC. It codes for CAWSVPGAYYEQYF.

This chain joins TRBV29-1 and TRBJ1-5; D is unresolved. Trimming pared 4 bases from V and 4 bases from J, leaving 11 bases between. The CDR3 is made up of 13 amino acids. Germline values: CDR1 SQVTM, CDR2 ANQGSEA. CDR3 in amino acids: CSVVAGPNQPQHF. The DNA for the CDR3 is TGCAGCGTTGTTGCAGGTCCAAATCAGCCCCAGCATTTT.